This T cell receptor beta chain was captured by sequencing in a study of blood T cell repertoires in COVID-19. Study-level information: The United States, Italy and Spain supplied acute and convalescent COVID-19 samples. T cells, B-cell-depleted T cells, or PBMCs supplied cDNA or gDNA.

The V end lost 1 base, the J end lost 1 base, and 7 bases lay between the germline ends. Germline CDR1 is SGHAT and CDR2 is FQNNGV. The CDR3 is 14 residues long. This clone was recorded once. In the authors' methods: Nucleated cell counts were estimated from reference gene primer amplification. Sequenced by immunoSEQ multiplex PCR; TCRdb stores in-frame clones only, minus some. V, J and clone size were drawn from that table, and D and trimming were deduced from the DNA. This sample carries tens of thousands of clones, 79% of them seen once, and the ten largest clones take about 33%. The material sequenced was peripheral blood. The V and J genes are TRBV11-2 and TRBJ1-1; no definite D call. This clonotype originated in a woman older than 75 with acute or convalescent COVID-19. In DNA form, the CDR3 reads TGTGCCAGCAGCTTAGGGGCCGGGAACACTGAAGCTTTCTTT. Amino acid sequence: CASSLGAGNTEAFF.